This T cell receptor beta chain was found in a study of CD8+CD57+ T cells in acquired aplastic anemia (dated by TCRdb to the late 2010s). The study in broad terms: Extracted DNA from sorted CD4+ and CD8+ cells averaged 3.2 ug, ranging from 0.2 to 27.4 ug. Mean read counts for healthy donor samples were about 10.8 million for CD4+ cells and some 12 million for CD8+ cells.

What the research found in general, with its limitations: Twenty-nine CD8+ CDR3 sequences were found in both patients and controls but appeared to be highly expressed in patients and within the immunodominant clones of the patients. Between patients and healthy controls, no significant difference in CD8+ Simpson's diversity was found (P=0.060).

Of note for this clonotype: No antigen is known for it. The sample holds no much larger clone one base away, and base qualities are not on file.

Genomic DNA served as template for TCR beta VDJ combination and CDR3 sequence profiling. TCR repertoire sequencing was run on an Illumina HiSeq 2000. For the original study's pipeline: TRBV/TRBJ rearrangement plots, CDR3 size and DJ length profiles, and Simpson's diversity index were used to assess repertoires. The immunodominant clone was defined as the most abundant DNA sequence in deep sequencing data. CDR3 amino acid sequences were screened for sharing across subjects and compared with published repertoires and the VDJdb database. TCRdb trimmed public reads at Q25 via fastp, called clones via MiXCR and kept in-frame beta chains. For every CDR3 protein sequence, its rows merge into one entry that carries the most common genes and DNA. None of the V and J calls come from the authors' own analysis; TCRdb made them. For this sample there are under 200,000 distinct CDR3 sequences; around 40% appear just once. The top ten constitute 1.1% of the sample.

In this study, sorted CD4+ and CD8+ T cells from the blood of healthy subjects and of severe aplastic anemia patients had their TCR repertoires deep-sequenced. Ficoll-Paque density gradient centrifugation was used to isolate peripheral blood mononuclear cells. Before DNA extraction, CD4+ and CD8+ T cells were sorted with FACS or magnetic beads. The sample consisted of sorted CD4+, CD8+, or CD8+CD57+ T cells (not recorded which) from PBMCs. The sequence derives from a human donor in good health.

DNA sequence: TGCGCCAGCAGCTTGGATGTCAGGATCACAACTGAAGCTTTCTTT. It translates as CASSLDVRITTEAFF. The rearranged segments are TRBV5-1 and TRBJ1-1; no confident D gene assignment can be made. V sheds 0 bases and J sheds 5 bases, leaving 14 bases between their ends. The germline V gene specifies SGHRS as CDR1 and YFSETQ as CDR2. Spanning cysteine to phenylalanine, the CDR3 consists of 15 amino acids. The DNA shown is the 45-base CDR3, in frame from base 1.